The present T cell receptor delta chain was sequenced within a study of gammadelta T cells in human blood. Regarding the study as a whole: Polyclonal expansion of innate γδ T cells after birth appeared microbially driven.

TCRdb reanalyzed the RT-PCR reads using CATT. The sample comprises 350 to 500 delta-chain clones, approximately 14% of which are singletons, and over 15% rests with the top ten. This CDR3 spans 18 amino acids. The germline V gene has CDR1 TSWWSYY and CDR2 QGS. V lost 2 bases, J lost 7 bases, and 14 bases stayed unmatched. Concerning this clone itself: Its antigen is undetermined.

This TCR came from a human donor. Source material: non-Vgamma9Vdelta2 gamma-delta T cells from infant blood. The chain joins TRDV1 to TRDJ1, with 12 bases aligning to TRDD3. The CDR3 loop reads CALGEFAQPTGGYPKLIF. The CDR3 coding sequence is TGTGCTCTTGGGGAATTCGCCCAACCTACTGGGGGATACCCTAAACTCATCTTT.